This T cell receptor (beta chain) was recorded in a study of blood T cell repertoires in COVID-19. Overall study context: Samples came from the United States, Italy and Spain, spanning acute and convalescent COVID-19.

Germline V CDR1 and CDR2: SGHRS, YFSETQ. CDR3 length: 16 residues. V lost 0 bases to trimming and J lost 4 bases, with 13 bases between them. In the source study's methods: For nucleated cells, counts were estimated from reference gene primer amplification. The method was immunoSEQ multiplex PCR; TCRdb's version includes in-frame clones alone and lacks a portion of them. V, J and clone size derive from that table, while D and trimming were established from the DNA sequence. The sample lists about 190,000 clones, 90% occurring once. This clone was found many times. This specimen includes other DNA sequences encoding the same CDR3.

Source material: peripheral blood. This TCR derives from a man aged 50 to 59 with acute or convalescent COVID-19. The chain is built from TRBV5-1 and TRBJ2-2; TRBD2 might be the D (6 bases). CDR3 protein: CASSLVGGQGTGELFF. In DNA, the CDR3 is TGCGCCAGCAGCTTGGTCGGAGGGCAGGGCACCGGGGAGCTGTTTTTT.